This T cell receptor beta chain appears in the sequencing data of a study of cytomegalovirus exposure and HLA in healthy donors (dated by TCRdb to 2016 to 2017). A note on the overall study: An earlier analysis of some 550 of the donors reported 250 to 350 Gb of sequence data and 117 million unique TCR beta sequences from roughly 200 million T cells. In the later analysis, no new phenotypic data were used to find candidate immune exposures; instead, reliance was placed on TCR beta sequences and their occurrence across donors. A later analysis re-analyzed previously published TCR beta repertoires from 650 to 800 donors and added high-resolution HLA genotyping to study TCR occurrence patterns. Among about 400 genotyped donors of the cohort, an average of approximately 240,000 unique TCR beta nucleotide sequences was sequenced per donor, of which 15% to 20% were non-productive. The study profiled the T cell repertoires of fewer than 850 subjects by immunosequencing and related them to cytomegalovirus serostatus. Both class I and class II loci were covered by HLA typing, at four-digit resolution. High-throughput TCR immunosequencing, statistical association of individual TCRs with disease status, and machine learning were combined to predict cytomegalovirus infection status. Roughly 5 DR-DQ haplotypes were handled as single units for association and clustering, since linkage in the cohort was strong. An early release covering roughly 640 HLA-typed donors comprised 300 to 350 gigabases of sequencing data and tens of millions of unique TCR sequences. Every repertoire in the discovery cohort had been generated on one and the same sequencing platform. The study aimed to test whether signatures of past pathogen exposure could be identified by cataloging public T cell receptors. A later genetic analysis used genome-wide SNP genotypes for about three fifths of the roughly 700 donors, treating that subset as a discovery cohort. In an earlier analysis of roughly 540 of the donors, high-throughput TCR beta sequencing was used to judge whether each TCR beta V gene segment behaved as functional or pseudogenic. Along with the approximately 620-subject first cohort, a separate validation cohort of over a hundred different subjects was used. Donor age, sex, ethnicity and CMV serostatus were compiled together with the repertoire data. Of the roughly 390 genotyped donors, 81% were placed in the genetic ancestry cluster associated with self-reported Caucasian donors. The number of donors typed differed by locus, with roughly 629-640 for A, B, C, DRB1 and DQB1, 522 for DQA1, approximately 570 for DPA1, and approximately 470 for DPB1.

This clone showed up just a few times. No antigen is known for it. Base qualities are not provided; no much larger clone lies one nucleotide away. Inclusive of the bounding cysteine and phenylalanine, the CDR3 is 17 residues long. Kept here is only the CDR3 DNA, which spans 51 bases and is read in frame from base 1. The germline V gene gives CDR1 as MNHNS and CDR2 as SASEGT. From V the trimming removes 4 bases and from J it removes 4 bases, while the gene matches leave 16 bases of the junction unaccounted for. Library construction relied on the immunoSEQ multiplex PCR assay. A mixture of 60 forward primers for TCR Vbeta segments and 13 reverse primers for TCR Jbeta segments was used in the multiplex PCR. Amplification of the CDR3 region of rearranged TCR beta genes was performed with a multiplex PCR assay on genomic DNA. The amplified TCR beta libraries were sequenced on the Illumina HiSeq System as 87-base-pair reads. Processing in the source paper ran as follows. A later analysis counted about 80 million unique TCR beta chains across the 500 to 850 repertoires, and some 11 million of these chains were shared by at least two donors. A nearest-neighbor algorithm error-corrected the raw reads and collapsed the reads into unique sequences, merging closely related sequences to remove PCR and sequencing errors. V, D and J gene segments were assigned by aligning CDR3 sequences to IMGT reference sequences. For a sequence to be retained, at least a six-nucleotide match to both a V gene segment and a J gene segment was required. Rearrangements were classified as productive when the CDR3 lacked stop codons and remained in frame with V and J, and all other rearrangements were classified as non-productive. Following IMGT convention, CDR3 was defined as the stretch from the second conserved V-encoded cysteine to the conserved J-encoded phenylalanine. Sequences without an unambiguous match to a single V gene segment were excluded from the earlier analysis of 587 of the donors. An earlier analysis of about 600 of the donors called V segments functional above 56.7% productive rearrangements and segregating when the between-donor standard deviation exceeded 5%. A statistical classification framework was developed to diagnose cytomegalovirus status using the catalog of TCR beta chain sequences. In a later analysis, TCR nucleotide sequences were compared against IMGT/GENE-DB human TR gene sequences so that V and J genes could be assigned. Using the TCRdist pipeline, a later analysis assigned CDR3 sequences along with most-parsimonious VDJ recombination scenarios. In a later analysis, every TCR beta chain was defined by the combination of its CDR3 amino acid sequence and its V-gene family, and reads without a unique V-gene family were dropped. In a later analysis, around 650 highly shared, low-generation-probability nucleotide sequences were removed to address suspected cross-contamination and a sequencing artifact. In a later analysis, a clonal expansion index was calculated for each public chain from normalized within-repertoire ranks of inferred template counts. A later analysis computed generation probabilities with a VDJ recombination model fitted to out-of-frame rearrangements, and checked the results against IGoR. Hypergeometric tests were used in a later analysis to score TCR-TCR, TCR-HLA and TCR-CMV co-occurrence, with a repertoire-size bias correction applied to the TCR pairs. To estimate false discovery rates, a later analysis permuted the HLA or CMV assignments 20 times. In a later analysis, co-occurring TCRs were grouped with DBSCAN, and TCRdist sequence similarity was added when clustering was performed within HLA-allele-positive subsets. Repertoires with fewer than 30,000 or more than 120,000 public chains, plus five repertoires with anomalous nucleotide sharing, were excluded from co-occurrence clustering. Not all clones reach the TCRdb copy of this immuneACCESS table, which keeps in-frame sequences only. Checked studies attribute under half of the gap to unresolved V genes and leave the rest unexplained. Clonal size and the V and J genes are those of that table, whereas D and trimming came from the DNA. The sample table lists under 150,000 clones, just under 80% of them with a count of one. In total, the top ten clones hold about 1.8% of the sample.

Overall results and qualifications from the work: Most TCR sequences were observed very rarely across donors, whereas some public TCRs were present in many individuals. In an earlier analysis of some 540 of the donors, most TCR beta V segments appeared in productive rearrangements about 90% or about 30% of the time, broadly matching IMGT annotations. Correlated functional status among segregating V segments might reflect linkage disequilibrium, but an unknown experimental factor could not be ruled out. The presence/absence analyses assumed that sequencing depth was roughly uniform across donors, and that assumption may not be true. In a later analysis, HLA-associated TCR beta chains showed more clonal expansion and lower generation probabilities than non-associated chains that were equally common. The sequencing pipeline was judged likely to have produced a cluster of highly shared sequence variants as a technical artifact. In a later analysis, 15,000 to 20,000 TCR beta sequences were associated with specific HLA alleles at a false discovery rate of 0.05. The study gave a list of about 150 TCR beta chains associated with cytomegalovirus. V-gene and J-gene trimming of TCR beta chains was associated with a missense DCLRE1C variant in a later genetic analysis, and the association was replicated in an independent cohort. The authors suggested that the approach could potentially be extended to other disease states and immunological phenotypes. CMV serostatus was the only immune exposure information available for the cohort. The 87-base-pair reads could not distinguish some IMGT-functional V segments, including TRBV6-2 and TRBV6-3, so those segments were excluded. The cohort was sequenced for TCR beta chains only, and without alpha or paired-chain data the features that could be detected were limited. A few of the identified cytomegalovirus-associated TCR beta chains were confirmed in vitro to be specific for cytomegalovirus antigens. Most CMV-associated TCR beta chains appeared to be HLA-restricted in a later analysis, and the HLA associations seemed to be driven largely by CMV exposure. Several of the top co-occurrence clusters appeared to be linked to parvovirus B19, influenza, CMV and Epstein-Barr virus, according to a later analysis. A later genetic analysis reported fewer N-insertions in productive TCRs among donors in an Asian-associated ancestry cluster than the 666-donor mean. The classifier was reported to diagnose cytomegalovirus status with high specificity and sensitivity in both the original and validation cohorts. A further reported finding was that TCR beta sequences accurately predicted the HLA-A and HLA-B alleles for most subjects in the first cohort. In a later analysis, the rate of TCR association differed among HLA loci, with DRB1 alleles having the most associated TCRs and HLA-C alleles having the fewest. Because counts were too low, approximately 15 rarely observed V segments, including chromosome 9 orphons, were excluded from the earlier analysis of roughly 580 of the donors. Because some donors lacked HLA typing at each locus, the association tests relied only on the typed subset. When HLA alleles, especially DR and DQ, strongly co-occurred, attributing TCR associations to individual alleles was difficult.

The cohort consisted of more than 650 healthy bone marrow donors. At the time of sampling, all cohort members were nominally healthy, though unrecorded immune exposures were likely present. The donor was CMV seronegative and was included in the group of a few hundred seronegative cohort members. A peripheral blood sample was provided by each donor, and peripheral blood mononuclear cells were used for TCR beta sequencing. The Qiagen DNeasy Blood Extraction Kit was used to extract genomic DNA from the blood cell samples. This clonotype originated in a woman aged 40 to 50 in good health and CMV-seronegative. Input material: PBMCs. Recombination connected TRBV6-1 to TRBJ2-7; TRBD1 matches 7 bases in the middle. This receptor carries the CDR3 CASSGTGQLQSRYEQYF. DNA sequence: TGTGCCAGCAGTGGGACAGGACAGCTTCAGTCCCGATACGAGCAGTACTTC.